Shown below are 29 T cell receptor beta chains from a single sample sequenced in a study of blood T cell repertoires in COVID-19. Assay used: immunoSEQ multiplex PCR; TCRdb lists only in-frame clones, some missing. The sample has around 300,000 clones, over 75% seen once. The sample was peripheral blood. These receptors all stem from a human donor in a cohort sampled during active COVID-19.

The chain is built from TRBV5-1 and TRBJ2-3; D gene uncertain. V lost 5 bases and J 5 bases, leaving 9 bases between the germline ends. The CDR3 is made up of 12 amino acids. Germline CDR1 is SGHRS and CDR2 is YFSETQ. CDR3 nucleotide sequence: TGCGCCAGCAGAACCACTAAAGATACGCAGTATTTT. Translated: CASRTTKDTQYF.

This chain connects TRBV20-1 to TRBJ2-1; no clear D gene. V was pared by 3 bases and J by 8 bases, with 11 bases between. The CDR3 is 12 amino acids. Germline V gene lookup returns CDR1 DFQATT and CDR2 SNEGSKA (reference sequence). Written as DNA, the CDR3 is TGCAGTGCTAGTCTAGAAGTAGATGAGCAGTTCTTC. Protein product: CSASLEVDEQFF.

CDR3 in DNA: TGTGCCACCAGCACCGGCCGACTAGCGGGAGGAGGGGGACAAGAGACCCAGTACTTC. It specifies CATSTGRLAGGGGQETQYF. This chain joins TRBV15 and TRBJ2-5, with 13 bases lining up with TRBD2. V was clipped by 4 bases and J by 2 bases; unmatched bases: 13. CDR3 size: 19 residues. Per the germline V gene, CDR1 is LNHNV and CDR2 is YYDKDF (reference sequence).

This rearrangement joins TRBV11-2 to TRBJ2-1, with TRBD2 matching over 7 bases. Germline lookup yields CDR1 SGHAT and CDR2 FQNNGV. This CDR3 has 17 amino acids. V was pared by 6 bases and J by 2 bases, with 13 bases of the junction left unmatched. Here the CDR3 reads CASSPQVGTNPYNEQFF. DNA of the CDR3: TGTGCCAGCAGTCCCCAAGTAGGGACTAACCCCTACAATGAGCAGTTCTTC.

The chain links TRBV19 to TRBJ2-5, with a weak D call TRBD2 (6 bases). Germline-derived CDR1 and CDR2 are LNHDA and SQIVND (reference sequence). The length of the CDR3 is 15 residues. The V end was cut by 1 base, the J end by 5 bases, with 14 bases between. CDR3 in DNA: TGTGCCAGTAGTATAGTGGGGACTGAGACGGAGACCCAGTACTTC. Protein: CASSIVGTETETQYF.

This chain connects TRBV3-1 (or the pseudogene TRBV3-2) to TRBJ2-5; D perhaps matches TRBD2 (5 bases). The CDR3 has 15 residues. The ends were cut back, 1 base at V and 9 bases at J, with 18 bases in the middle. The germline V gene encodes CDR1 LGHDT and CDR2 YNNKEL (reference sequence). The CDR3 region has the DNA TGTGCCAGCAGCCAAGCTTTGGCAGGAGGTCTGTCCCAGTACTTC. Residues: CASSQALAGGLSQYF.

The chain couples TRBV4-1 to TRBJ2-7; D unresolved. Germline V gene data show CDR1 as MGHRA and CDR2 as YSYEKL. V was shortened by 2 bases and J by 7 bases, with 15 bases between the two germline ends. The CDR3 loop spans 14 amino acids. The CDR3 DNA is TGCGCCAGCAGCCAACCTTTTCCGTACGGTGAGCAGTACTTC. Protein: CASSQPFPYGEQYF.

The chain carries TRBV4-3 and TRBJ1-4, with D uncertain. The CDR3 loop spans 15 amino acids. From germline, CDR1 is LGHNA and CDR2 YSLEER. V lost 4 bases, J lost 8 bases, and 17 bases lay in between. The CDR3 coding sequence is TGCGCCAGCAGCCTCGAGGGAACGGAACGGGAAAAACTGTTTTTT. Amino acids: CASSLEGTEREKLFF.

The chain combines TRBV5-4 with TRBJ2-2, with 10 bases identical to TRBD1. CDR1 and CDR2 from the germline V gene are SGHNT and YYREEE (reference sequence). V was clipped by 0 bases and J by 5 bases; unmatched bases: 7. The CDR3 covers 17 residues. CDR3: CASSLGGTGVETGELFF. The CDR3, as DNA: TGTGCCAGCAGCTTGGGAGGGACAGGGGTAGAGACCGGGGAGCTGTTTTTT.

This chain connects TRBV5-1 to TRBJ2-4; 9 bases align to TRBD1. The ends lost 4 bases at V and 7 bases at J; junction bases unmatched: 6. Germline V CDR1 and CDR2: SGHRS, YFSETQ. The CDR3 covers 14 residues. The CDR3 here is CASSSDRGANIQYF. In DNA, the CDR3 is TGCGCCAGCAGCAGCGACAGGGGGGCTAACATTCAGTACTTC.

The rearrangement joins TRBV19 to TRBJ2-7; tentatively, D is TRBD1 (6 bases). This CDR3 has 15 residues. The germline CDR1 and CDR2 sequences are LNHDA and SQIVND (reference sequence). Trimming stripped 3 bases from V and 2 bases from J, with 14 bases between. This CDR3 reads CASSIPQGQTYEQYF. In DNA form, the CDR3 reads TGTGCCAGTAGTATCCCCCAGGGGCAGACCTACGAGCAGTACTTC.

For this clone: Other nucleotide sequences from this sample produce the same CDR3. This sequence joins TRBV6-6 and TRBJ1-1, with D maybe TRBD1 (5 bases). The V gene's germline CDR1 is MNHNY and CDR2 SVGAGI (reference sequence). V dropped 0 bases and J dropped 1 base, with 6 bases sitting between them. CDR3 size: 14 residues. The CDR3 nucleotides read TGTGCCAGCAGTTACTCGGGGGGGAACACTGAAGCTTTCTTT. Protein: CASSYSGGNTEAFF.

V and J are TRBV6-4 and TRBJ1-2; 8 nucleotides match TRBD1. The junction had 11 bases not matched to a gene; V was cut back by 8 bases and J by 6 bases. The CDR3 sequence is 14 residues long. Germline V gives CDR1 MRHNA, CDR2 SNTAGT. Written as DNA, the CDR3 is TGTGCCAGCGATGAAACCGGGACAGGAAATGGCTACACCTTC. It translates to CASDETGTGNGYTF.

The chain couples TRBV5-5 to TRBJ2-7; 9 bases are a match to TRBD1. V was pared by 6 bases and J by 4 bases, with 8 bases of the junction left unmatched. This CDR3 comprises 14 residues. Per germline, CDR1 SGHKS and CDR2 YYEKEE (reference sequence). The CDR3 DNA follows: TGTGCCAGCAAACCGGGACAGGGTGTTTACGAGCAGTACTTC. Residues: CASKPGQGVYEQYF.

V and J are TRBV30 and TRBJ2-1; D is perhaps TRBD1 (5 bases). V lost 0 bases, J lost 8 bases, and 14 bases lay in between. CDR1 is GTSNPN, CDR2 SVGIG, per germline (reference sequence). The CDR3 is made up of 14 amino acids. CDR3 loop: CAWSVLRGRHEQFF. The CDR3 DNA sequence: TGTGCCTGGAGTGTACTAAGGGGTCGTCATGAGCAGTTCTTC.

This chain links TRBV10-2 with TRBJ1-2, with a possible D match to TRBD1 (6 bases). Germline V gene lookup returns CDR1 WSHSY and CDR2 SAAADI. The V gene lost 3 bases and the J gene lost 4 bases, with 9 bases spanning the gap. The CDR3 length is 13 residues. The CDR3 is CASSDGQFYGYTF. DNA for the CDR3: TGCGCCAGCAGTGACGGACAGTTCTATGGCTACACCTTC.

The chain uses TRBV14 and TRBJ2-5, with 7 bases identical to TRBD2. The ends lost 1 base at V and 2 bases at J; junction bases unmatched: 13. The CDR3 runs to 18 residues. The germline gives CDR1 SGHDN, CDR2 FVKESK. The CDR3 bases are TGTGCCAGCAGCCAAGGGTACCAATCTAGCGGCAAACAAGAGACCCAGTACTTC. Translated: CASSQGYQSSGKQETQYF.

CDR3 DNA: TGTGCCAGCAGCCCCTTTTTGGGGGGAACTGAAGCTTTCTTT. Amino acids: CASSPFLGGTEAFF. V and J are TRBV11-2 and TRBJ1-1; possible D gene TRBD1, 5 bases. Germline assignment: CDR1 SGHAT and CDR2 FQNNGV. The germline V and J ends were trimmed by 5 bases and 5 bases, with 15 bases remaining between them. There are 14 residues in the CDR3.

This chain uses TRBV6-1 with TRBJ2-7, with a tentative D call TRBD1 (6 bases). The CDR3 length is 16 residues. Germline V gene data show CDR1 as MNHNS and CDR2 as SASEGT. V lost 3 bases, J lost 5 bases, and 20 bases lay in between. The CDR3 DNA sequence: TGTGCCAGCAGTGATAGCTACCGGGACATCCGAGACGAGCAGTACTTC. Its protein product is CASSDSYRDIRDEQYF.

This clone was recorded only once. This sequence joins TRBV5-1 and TRBJ2-3; 7 bases map to TRBD1. CDR3 length equals 13 residues. Germline loops: CDR1 SGHRS, CDR2 YFSETQ. The trim removed 3 bases at V and 4 bases at J, leaving 2 bases unmatched. CDR3 sequence: CASSSTGADTQYF. The CDR3 coding sequence is TGCGCCAGCAGCTCTACAGGGGCAGATACGCAGTATTTT.

This chain links TRBV7-9 with TRBJ2-2; TRBD2 matches at 11 bases. Germline CDR1 and CDR2: SEHNR and FQNEAQ (reference sequence). V shed 4 bases and J 6 bases; nucleotides not matched to a gene: 4. This CDR3 comprises 15 residues. The CDR3 loop is CASSSIAGGPGELFF. Here the CDR3 DNA reads TGTGCCAGCAGCTCAATAGCGGGAGGGCCCGGGGAGCTGTTTTTT.

This chain's CDR3 is CASSHHDPSGSSEQFF. CDR3 in DNA: TGTGCCAGCAGCCACCACGATCCTAGCGGGAGTTCTGAGCAGTTCTTC. The J gene is TRBJ2-1, the V gene TRBV3-1 (or the pseudogene TRBV3-2); the match to TRBD2 covers 10 bases. V lost 3 bases to trimming and J lost 9 bases; unmatched junction nucleotides: 11. The CDR3 has 16 residues. In germline, CDR1 is LGHDT, CDR2 YNNKEL (reference sequence).

In its sample, this clone was seen once. Here the CDR3 DNA reads TGTGCCAGCAGGATGGGAGGCTGGATCAATCAGCCCCAGCATTTT. The encoded protein is CASRMGGWINQPQHF. The rearrangement joins TRBV28 to TRBJ1-5; D is unclear. Germline V gene lookup returns CDR1 MDHEN and CDR2 SYDVKM. Trimming stripped 6 bases from V and 3 bases from J, with 15 bases between. The CDR3 has 15 amino acids.

The V call is TRBV29-1, the J call TRBJ1-1; 8 bases fit TRBD1. Germline V gives CDR1 SQVTM, CDR2 ANQGSEA. This CDR3 spans 15 amino acids. The V segment lost 4 bases and the J segment 1 base; nucleotides outside the gene matches: 8. CDR3 DNA sequence: TGCAGCGTTGCGGGACAGGACTACAAGAACACTGAAGCTTTCTTT. Amino acids: CSVAGQDYKNTEAFF.

The rearrangement links TRBV15 to TRBJ2-3; a weak D match, TRBD2 (5 bases). This CDR3 spans 13 amino acids. The germline V gene has CDR1 LNHNV and CDR2 YYDKDF (reference sequence). The V end lost 3 bases, the J end lost 6 bases, and 10 bases lay between the germline ends. The CDR3 sequence is CATSRHSADTQYF. The CDR3, as DNA: TGTGCCACCAGCAGGCATAGCGCCGATACGCAGTATTTT.

The chain combines TRBV4-2 with TRBJ1-5; possible D gene TRBD1, 6 bases. Looked up from germline, CDR1 is LGHNA and CDR2 is YNFKEQ. The CDR3 is made up of 16 amino acids. Trimming took off 3 bases at V and 6 bases at J, with 18 bases between the two ends. CDR3 amino acids: CASSQAFIRGRQPQHF. CDR3 nucleotide sequence: TGTGCCAGCAGCCAGGCCTTTATCAGGGGACGTCAGCCCCAGCATTTT.

This clone was seen once. The chain employs TRBV5-4 and TRBJ1-2; a weak D match, TRBD1 (5 bases). The germline CDR1 and CDR2 sequences are SGHNT and YYREEE (reference sequence). V was trimmed by 0 bases and J by 4 bases, leaving 13 bases between them. The CDR3 is made up of 15 amino acids. CDR3 protein: CASSLADRPFYGYTF. The CDR3 coding sequence is TGTGCCAGCAGCTTGGCTGACAGACCATTCTATGGCTACACCTTC. The full variable domain, its missing parts supplied by reference TRBV5-4 and TRBJ1-2, is ETGVTQSPTHLIKTRGQQVTLRCSSQSGHNTVSWYQQALGQGPQFIFQYYREEENGRGNFPPRFSGLQFPNYSSELNVNALELDDSALYLCASSLADRPFYGYTFGSGTRLTVV.

The sample holds one count of this clone. The chain combines TRBV7-3 with TRBJ2-5, with D unclear. The germline V gene encodes CDR1 SGHTA and CDR2 FQGTGA. The length of the CDR3 is 12 residues. V lost 5 bases and J 4 bases, leaving 8 bases between the germline ends. The DNA for the CDR3 is TGTGCCAGCAGCCTACCCGGAGAGACCCAGTACTTC. Translated, it gives CASSLPGETQYF.

This chain joins TRBV29-1 and TRBJ2-1; TRBD2 matches 8 bases. Germline V CDR1 and CDR2: SQVTM, ANQGSEA. This CDR3 has 14 amino acids. With 5 bases clipped from V and 7 bases from J, the junction kept 10 bases outside the gene matches. CDR3 DNA sequence: TGCAGCGTTCTCGTAGGACTAGCTCGAAATGAGCAGTTCTTC. Its translation: CSVLVGLARNEQFF.